This T cell receptor (beta chain) was obtained from a study of blood T cell repertoires in COVID-19. Study-level information: COVID-19 samples collected from the United States, Italy and Spain covered acute and convalescent phases.

The method was immunoSEQ multiplex PCR; TCRdb's version includes in-frame clones alone and lacks a portion of them. The table shows around 250,000 clones, with over 70% occurring only once. With V trimmed by 3 bases and J by 4 bases, 13 bases remained unmatched. The germline CDR1 and CDR2 sequences are SGHRS and YFSETQ. This CDR3 spans 18 amino acids. The sequencing input was peripheral blood. This chain links TRBV5-1 with TRBJ1-1; the match to TRBD1 covers 12 bases. The source is a woman in her seventies with COVID-19, enrolled during active disease. The CDR3: CASSSFTGTGGPGTEAFF. The CDR3 DNA reads TGCGCCAGCAGCTCCTTTACCGGGACAGGGGGCCCAGGCACTGAAGCTTTCTTT.